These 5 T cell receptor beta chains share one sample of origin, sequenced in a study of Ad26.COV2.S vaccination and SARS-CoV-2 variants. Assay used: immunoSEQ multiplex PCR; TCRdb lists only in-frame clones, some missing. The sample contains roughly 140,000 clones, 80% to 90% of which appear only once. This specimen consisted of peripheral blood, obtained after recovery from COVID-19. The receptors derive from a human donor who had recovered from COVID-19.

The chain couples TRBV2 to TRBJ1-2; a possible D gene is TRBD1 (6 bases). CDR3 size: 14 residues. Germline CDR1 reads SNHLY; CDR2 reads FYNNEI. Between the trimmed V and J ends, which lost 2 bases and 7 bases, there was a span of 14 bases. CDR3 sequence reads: CASSEPGRGPGYTF. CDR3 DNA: TGTGCCAGCAGTGAACCCGGCAGGGGACCTGGCTACACCTTC.

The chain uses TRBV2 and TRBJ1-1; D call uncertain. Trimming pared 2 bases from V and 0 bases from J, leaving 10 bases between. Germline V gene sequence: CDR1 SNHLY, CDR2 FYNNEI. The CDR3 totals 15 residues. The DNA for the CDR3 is TGTGCCAGCAGTGAACCCCCGGAGATGAACACTGAAGCTTTCTTT. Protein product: CASSEPPEMNTEAFF. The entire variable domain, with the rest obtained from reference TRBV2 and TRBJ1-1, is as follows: EPEVTQTPSHQVTQMGQEVILRCVPISNHLYFYWYRQILGQKVEFLVSFYNNEISEKSEIFDDQFSVERPDGSNFTLKIRSTKLEDSAMYFCASSEPPEMNTEAFFGQGTRLTVV.

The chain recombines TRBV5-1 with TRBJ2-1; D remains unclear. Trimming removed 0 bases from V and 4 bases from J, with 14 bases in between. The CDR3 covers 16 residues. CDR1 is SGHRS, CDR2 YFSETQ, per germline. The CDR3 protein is CASSLGGLPSYNEQFF. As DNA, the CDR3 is TGCGCCAGCAGCTTGGGAGGATTACCGTCTTACAATGAGCAGTTCTTC.

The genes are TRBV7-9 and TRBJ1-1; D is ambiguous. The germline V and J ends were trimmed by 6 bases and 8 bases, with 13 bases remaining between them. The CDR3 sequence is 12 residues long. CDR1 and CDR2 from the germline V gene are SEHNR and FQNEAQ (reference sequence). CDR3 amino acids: CASSPGPREAFF. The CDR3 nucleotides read TGTGCCAGCAGTCCCGGGCCCCGGGAAGCTTTCTTT.

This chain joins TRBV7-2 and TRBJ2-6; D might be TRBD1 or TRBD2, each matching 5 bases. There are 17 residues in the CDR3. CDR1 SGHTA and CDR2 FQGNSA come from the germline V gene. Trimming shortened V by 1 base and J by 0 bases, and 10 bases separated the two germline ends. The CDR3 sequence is CASSLVSGTSGANVLTF. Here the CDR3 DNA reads TGTGCCAGCAGCTTAGTCTCGGGGACCTCTGGGGCCAACGTCCTGACTTTC.